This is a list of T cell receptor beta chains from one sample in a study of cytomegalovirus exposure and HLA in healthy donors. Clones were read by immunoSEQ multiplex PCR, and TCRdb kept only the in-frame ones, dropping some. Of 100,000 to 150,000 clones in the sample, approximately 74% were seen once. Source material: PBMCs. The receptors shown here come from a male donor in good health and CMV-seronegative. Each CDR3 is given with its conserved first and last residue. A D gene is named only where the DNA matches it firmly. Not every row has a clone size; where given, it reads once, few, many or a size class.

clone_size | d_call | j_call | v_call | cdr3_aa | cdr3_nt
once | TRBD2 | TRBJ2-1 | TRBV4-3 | CASSRQRDLLDEQFF | TGCGCCAGCAGTCGCCAGCGGGACCTCCTGGATGAGCAGTTCTTC
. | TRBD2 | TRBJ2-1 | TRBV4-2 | CASSQAIPGGLAGGSSYNEQFF | TGTGCCAGCAGCCAAGCGATCCCAGGGGGACTAGCGGGAGGGAGCTCCTACAATGAGCAGTTCTTC
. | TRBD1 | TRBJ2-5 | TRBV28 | CASSPGTDWSETQYF | TGTGCCAGCAGCCCCGGGACAGATTGGTCGGAGACCCAGTACTTC
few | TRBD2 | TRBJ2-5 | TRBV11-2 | CASSAGTSGGVQETQYF | TGTGCCAGCAGCGCCGGGACTAGCGGGGGGGTCCAAGAGACCCAGTACTTC
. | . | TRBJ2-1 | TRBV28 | CASSLVGSSSYNEQFF | TGTGCCAGCAGTTTAGTTGGGTCTAGCTCCTACAATGAGCAGTTCTTC
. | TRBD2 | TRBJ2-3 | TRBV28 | CASSRGGAQDTQYF | TGTGCCAGCAGCCGGGGGGGGGCGCAAGATACGCAGTATTTT
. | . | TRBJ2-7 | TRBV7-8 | CASRSGFYEQYF | TGTGCCAGCAGGTCAGGGTTTTACGAGCAGTACTTC
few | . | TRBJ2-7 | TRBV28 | CASRSPVEQYF | TGTGCCAGCAGGTCCCCGGTCGAGCAGTACTTC
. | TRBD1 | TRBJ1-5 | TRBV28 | CASSASDRPWQPQHF | TGTGCCAGCAGTGCATCGGACAGGCCCTGGCAGCCCCAGCATTTT
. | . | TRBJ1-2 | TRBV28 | CAGYDNVGYGYTF | TGTGCCGGATATGACAACGTGGGCTATGGCTACACCTTC
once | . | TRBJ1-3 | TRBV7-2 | CASSSAGTNTGNTIYF | TGTGCCAGCAGCTCCGCCGGGACTAATACCGGAAACACCATATATTTT
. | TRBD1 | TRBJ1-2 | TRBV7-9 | CASSPAGQTYGYTF | TGTGCCAGCAGCCCGGCGGGACAGACCTATGGCTACACCTTC
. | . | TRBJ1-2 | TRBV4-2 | CASSQGGSYGYTF | TGTGCCAGCAGCCAAGGAGGTTCTTATGGCTACACCTTC
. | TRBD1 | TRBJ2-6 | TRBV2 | CASSEFWQGQGRSGANVLTF | TGTGCCAGCAGTGAATTTTGGCAAGGACAGGGTAGGTCTGGGGCCAACGTCCTGACTTTC
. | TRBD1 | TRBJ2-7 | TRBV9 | CASSVGTGVSYEQYF | TGTGCCAGCAGCGTAGGGACAGGGGTATCCTACGAGCAGTACTTC
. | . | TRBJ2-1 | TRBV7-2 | CASSPSTQISYNEQFF | TGTGCCAGCAGCCCAAGCACCCAAATCTCCTACAATGAGCAGTTCTTC
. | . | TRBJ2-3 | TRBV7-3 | CASSPGTDTQYF | TGTGCCAGCAGCCCTGGCACAGATACGCAGTATTTT
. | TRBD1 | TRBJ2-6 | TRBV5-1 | CASSLWDRVSRANVLTF | TGCGCCAGCAGCTTGTGGGACAGGGTGTCTAGGGCCAACGTCCTGACTTTC
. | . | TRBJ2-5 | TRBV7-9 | CASSPPTAQETQYF | TGTGCCAGCAGTCCCCCGACTGCACAAGAGACCCAGTACTTC
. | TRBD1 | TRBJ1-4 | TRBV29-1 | CSFGGGQGGYRNEKLFF | TGCAGCTTTGGGGGGGGACAGGGAGGCTACAGGAATGAAAAACTGTTTTTT
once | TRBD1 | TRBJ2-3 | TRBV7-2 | CASSSRTGGYTDTQYF | TGTGCCAGCAGCTCCAGGACAGGGGGTTACACAGATACGCAGTATTTT
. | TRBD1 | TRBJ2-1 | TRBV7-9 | CASSLASQGAKNEQFF | TGTGCCAGCAGCTTAGCGTCCCAGGGGGCTAAGAATGAGCAGTTCTTC
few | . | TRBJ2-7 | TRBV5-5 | CASSLTPRDEQYF | TGTGCCAGCAGCTTGACGCCTCGAGACGAGCAGTACTTC
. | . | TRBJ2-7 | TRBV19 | CASADRNYEQYF | TGTGCCAGTGCCGACAGGAACTACGAGCAGTACTTC
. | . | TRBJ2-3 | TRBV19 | CASSTRTDTQYF | TGTGCCAGTAGTACTCGCACAGATACGCAGTATTTT
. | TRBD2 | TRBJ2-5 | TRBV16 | CASSQSRGLAGKETQYF | TGTGCCAGCAGCCAATCGCGGGGCCTAGCGGGTAAAGAGACCCAGTACTTC
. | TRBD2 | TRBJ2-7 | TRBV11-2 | CASSLGSSGGSSYEQYF | TGTGCCAGCAGCTTAGGTTCTAGCGGGGGGAGCTCCTACGAGCAGTACTTC
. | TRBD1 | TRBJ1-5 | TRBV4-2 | CASSQQTGGAGRNQPQHF | TGTGCCAGCAGCCAACAAACAGGGGGCGCCGGGAGAAATCAGCCCCAGCATTTT
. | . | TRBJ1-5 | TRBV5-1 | CASSLGTASNQPQHF | TGCGCCAGCAGCTTGGGGACAGCTAGCAATCAGCCCCAGCATTTT
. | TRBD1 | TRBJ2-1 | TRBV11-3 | CASSFGTGGPNEQFF | TGTGCCAGCAGCTTCGGGACAGGGGGTCCCAATGAGCAGTTCTTC
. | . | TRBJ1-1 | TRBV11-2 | CASSSGAARPNTEAFF | TGTGCCAGCAGCAGCGGGGCAGCCCGGCCGAACACTGAAGCTTTCTTT
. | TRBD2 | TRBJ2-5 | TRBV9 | CASSPLAGGRGETQYF | TGTGCCAGCAGCCCTCTAGCGGGAGGGAGGGGAGAGACCCAGTACTTC
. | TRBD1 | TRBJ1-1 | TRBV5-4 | CASSLPGQGALVAFF | TGTGCCAGCAGCCTCCCGGGACAGGGGGCGCTTGTGGCTTTCTTT
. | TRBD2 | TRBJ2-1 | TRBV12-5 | CASGLPTLAGVNDNEQFF | TGTGCTAGTGGTTTGCCAACTTTAGCGGGAGTTAACGACAATGAGCAGTTCTTC
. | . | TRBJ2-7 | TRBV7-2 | CASSLATSGTSSQYF | TGTGCCAGCAGTTTAGCCACATCCGGGACATCGTCACAGTACTTC
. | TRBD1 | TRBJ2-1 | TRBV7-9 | CSSSPPHGTEGEDEQFF | TGTTCCAGCAGCCCACCACACGGGACAGAGGGAGAGGATGAGCAGTTCTTC
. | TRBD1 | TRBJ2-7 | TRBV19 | CASSDRDRGRYEQYF | TGTGCCAGTAGTGACCGGGACAGGGGGCGTTACGAGCAGTACTTC
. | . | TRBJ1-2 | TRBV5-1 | CASSPNPANYGYTF | TGCGCCAGCAGTCCCAACCCAGCTAACTATGGCTACACCTTC
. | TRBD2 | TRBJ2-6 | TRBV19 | CASAGGSISGANVLTF | TGTGCCAGTGCGGGGGGCTCCATCTCTGGGGCCAACGTCCTGACTTTC
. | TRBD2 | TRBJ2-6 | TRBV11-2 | CASSLVTGGPAGANVLTF | TGTGCCAGCAGCTTAGTAACGGGAGGGCCTGCTGGGGCCAACGTCCTGACTTTC
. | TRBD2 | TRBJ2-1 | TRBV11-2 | CASSRLAGSYNEQFF | TGTGCCAGCAGCCGACTAGCGGGGAGTTACAATGAGCAGTTCTTC